This TCR beta chain is drawn from a study of CD8+ T cells in alopecia areata. Study overall: Treatment comprised oral tofacitinib, 5 to 10 mg twice daily, in treated patients. Patients took tofacitinib for 6 to 18 months, followed by 6 drug-free months.

Following extraction, RNA underwent reverse transcription to cDNA, which served as the sequencing template. Using immunoSEQ multiplex PCR, the repertoire was profiled, and TCRdb retains in-frame clones only, with some absent. This table has 150,000 to 180,000 clones, 40% to 65% appearing once. T lymphocytes (CD4+ and CD8+) were sorted from PBMCs. V was shortened by 1 base and J by 6 bases, with 12 bases between the two germline ends. CDR3 length: 14 amino acids. Germline V lookup: CDR1 SNHLY, CDR2 FYNNEI. The clonotype originates from a human donor with alopecia areata. The source material was CD8+ T cells sorted from blood, sampled at week 0. V and J are TRBV2 and TRBJ1-1; TRBD1 might be the D (6 bases). CDR3 in amino acids: CASSEGRQVPEAFF. For the CDR3, the DNA is TGTGCCAGCAGTGAAGGAAGACAGGTCCCTGAAGCTTTCTTT.